Listed below are T cell receptor beta chains from one sample, sequenced in a study of molecular identifiers for immune sequencing clone quantification. TCRdb reanalysed the PCR reads using MiXCR and keeps one entry per CDR3 protein. The repertoire holds a few hundred thousand distinct CDR3 sequences, with about 22% as singletons. Sequenced: naive CD8+ T cells from blood, with Jurkat cell RNA spiked in. Every receptor here comes from a human donor in good health. Some libraries in this study had Jurkat cell RNA spiked in. CDR3s include the opening cysteine and the closing phenylalanine or tryptophan. A D gene is named only where the DNA matches it firmly. Size tells how often a clone was seen (once, few, many) or the class of an expanded clone, and some rows leave it out.

abundance: -
j_gene: TRBJ1-1
d_gene: TRBD1
v_gene: TRBV6-2/TRBV6-3
CDR3nt: TGTGCCAGCAGTTACAGGGGGCCCGCTGAAGCTTTCTTT
CDR3aa: CASSYRGPAEAFF

abundance: many
j_gene: TRBJ2-3
d_gene: -
v_gene: TRBV28
CDR3nt: TGTGCCAGCAGTTCCGTAGACCCTTCCACAGATACGCAGTATTTT
CDR3aa: CASSSVDPSTDTQYF

abundance: -
j_gene: TRBJ1-4
d_gene: -
v_gene: TRBV11-2
CDR3nt: TGTGCCAGCAGCTCCATAATGGAAAAACTGTTTTTT
CDR3aa: CASSSIMEKLFF

abundance: -
j_gene: TRBJ2-1
d_gene: -
v_gene: TRBV27
CDR3nt: TGTGCCAGCAGGGAGCGAGGGGGGGGGTCGAATGAGCAGTTCTTC
CDR3aa: CASRERGGGSNEQFF

abundance: -
j_gene: TRBJ2-3
d_gene: TRBD2
v_gene: TRBV7-9
CDR3nt: TGTGCCAGCAGCTCCACTCGGACTAGCGCCTACACAGATACGCAGTATTTT
CDR3aa: CASSSTRTSAYTDTQYF

abundance: many
j_gene: TRBJ1-4
d_gene: TRBD1
v_gene: TRBV20-1
CDR3nt: TGCAGTGCTGAGGGGGCAGCAACTAATGAAAAACTGTTTTTT
CDR3aa: CSAEGAATNEKLFF

abundance: many
j_gene: TRBJ1-2
d_gene: TRBD1
v_gene: TRBV14
CDR3nt: TGTGCCAGCAGCCTGAGACAGGGGAACTATGGCTACACCTTC
CDR3aa: CASSLRQGNYGYTF

abundance: many
j_gene: TRBJ1-5
d_gene: TRBD1
v_gene: TRBV2
CDR3nt: TGTGCCAGCAGACCGGGACAGGGGGCGATTCAGCCCCAGCATTTT
CDR3aa: CASRPGQGAIQPQHF

abundance: -
j_gene: TRBJ2-3
d_gene: -
v_gene: TRBV9
CDR3nt: TGTGCCAGCGGGCCTCCCCCCTCCACAGATACGCAGTATTTT
CDR3aa: CASGPPPSTDTQYF

abundance: many
j_gene: TRBJ2-2
d_gene: -
v_gene: TRBV7-9
CDR3nt: TGTGCCAGCAGCATAGGGGACGGGGAGCTGTTTTTT
CDR3aa: CASSIGDGELFF

abundance: few
j_gene: TRBJ2-7
d_gene: -
v_gene: TRBV7-9
CDR3nt: TGTGCCAGCAGCGCTCCTCAGGCCGGGGAGCAGTACTTC
CDR3aa: CASSAPQAGEQYF

abundance: many
j_gene: TRBJ1-1
d_gene: TRBD1
v_gene: TRBV4-3
CDR3nt: TGCGCCAGCAGCCAAGGTCCCGGACAGGGCACTGAAGCTTTCTTT
CDR3aa: CASSQGPGQGTEAFF

abundance: -
j_gene: TRBJ2-3
d_gene: -
v_gene: TRBV2
CDR3nt: TGTGCCAGCAGTGAAAGGCGACAGGCCATTCCTGGAGATACGCAGTATTTT
CDR3aa: CASSERRQAIPGDTQYF

abundance: few
j_gene: TRBJ2-3
d_gene: -
v_gene: TRBV4-2
CDR3nt: TGTGCCAGCAGCCAAGAGGGCAGGACCACAGATACGCAGTATTTT
CDR3aa: CASSQEGRTTDTQYF

abundance: many
j_gene: TRBJ1-1
d_gene: -
v_gene: TRBV5-5
CDR3nt: TGTGCCAGCAGCTTGACAGTATCGAACACTGAAGCTTTCTTT
CDR3aa: CASSLTVSNTEAFF

abundance: many
j_gene: TRBJ2-7
d_gene: -
v_gene: TRBV27
CDR3nt: TGTGCCAGCAGCCCCGGATCCTACAGCTCCTACGAGCAGTACTTC
CDR3aa: CASSPGSYSSYEQYF

abundance: few
j_gene: TRBJ2-7
d_gene: TRBD1
v_gene: TRBV4-3
CDR3nt: TGCGCCAGCAGCCAAGGGGACAGGGTGGGAGAGCAGTACTTC
CDR3aa: CASSQGDRVGEQYF

abundance: -
j_gene: TRBJ2-2
d_gene: -
v_gene: TRBV11-2
CDR3nt: TGTGCCAGCATCCCAAATTGGTGGGGAGGGAACACCGGGGAGCTGTTTTTT
CDR3aa: CASIPNWWGGNTGELFF

abundance: -
j_gene: TRBJ1-6
d_gene: -
v_gene: TRBV5-4
CDR3nt: TGTGCCAGCAGCTCGAGAGGACAGTTGCGCTCACCCCTCCACTTT
CDR3aa: CASSSRGQLRSPLHF

abundance: -
j_gene: TRBJ2-5
d_gene: -
v_gene: TRBV6-6
CDR3nt: TGTGCCAGCACTCTGGGACACCAAGAGACCCAGTACTTC
CDR3aa: CASTLGHQETQYF

abundance: -
j_gene: TRBJ1-4
d_gene: -
v_gene: TRBV6-2/TRBV6-3
CDR3nt: TGTGCCAGCAGTGCCCGGGCTCCAACTAATGAAAAACTGTTTTTT
CDR3aa: CASSARAPTNEKLFF

abundance: -
j_gene: TRBJ2-2
d_gene: -
v_gene: TRBV19
CDR3nt: TGTGCCAGTAGTATTGCGGGGAGTTCCGGGGAGCTGTTTTTT
CDR3aa: CASSIAGSSGELFF

abundance: many
j_gene: TRBJ2-3
d_gene: TRBD2
v_gene: TRBV27
CDR3nt: TGTGCCAGCAGTTCAGTTGGACTAGCGGGAGCGGCAGATACGCAGTATTTT
CDR3aa: CASSSVGLAGAADTQYF

abundance: many
j_gene: TRBJ2-7
d_gene: -
v_gene: TRBV7-2
CDR3nt: TGTGCCAGCAGCTCAGTGCTAACCGGGCCCAGCCCCTCCTACGAGCAGTACTTC
CDR3aa: CASSSVLTGPSPSYEQYF

abundance: many
j_gene: TRBJ2-3
d_gene: -
v_gene: TRBV12-3/TRBV12-4
CDR3nt: TGTGCCAGCAGTTTAAAGGTCCGGATTAGCACAGATACGCAGTATTTT
CDR3aa: CASSLKVRISTDTQYF

abundance: few
j_gene: TRBJ2-1
d_gene: -
v_gene: TRBV19
CDR3nt: TGTGCCAGTTCCGGGACGAAGACGTCCTACAATGAGCAGTTCTTC
CDR3aa: CASSGTKTSYNEQFF

abundance: many
j_gene: TRBJ1-1
d_gene: TRBD1
v_gene: TRBV5-6
CDR3nt: TGTGCCAGCAGCTCGGGACAGGGGGTGATGAACACTGAAGCTTTCTTT
CDR3aa: CASSSGQGVMNTEAFF

abundance: many
j_gene: TRBJ2-3
d_gene: TRBD2
v_gene: TRBV19
CDR3nt: TGTGCCAGTAGTGACCGGGACTACACAGATACGCAGTATTTT
CDR3aa: CASSDRDYTDTQYF

abundance: many
j_gene: TRBJ2-7
d_gene: -
v_gene: TRBV5-1
CDR3nt: TGCGCCAGCAGCTCCCGGGGGTCGACCTACGAGCAGTACTTC
CDR3aa: CASSSRGSTYEQYF

abundance: few
j_gene: TRBJ2-7
d_gene: TRBD2
v_gene: TRBV13
CDR3nt: TGTGCCAGCAGCTCCCCGCAGCTAGCGGGGAGTTTAGCCTACGAGCAGTACTTC
CDR3aa: CASSSPQLAGSLAYEQYF

abundance: -
j_gene: TRBJ2-1
d_gene: TRBD2
v_gene: TRBV19
CDR3nt: TGTGCCAGTACTCTAGCGGGCCCTAGCTCCTACAATGAGCAGTTCTTC
CDR3aa: CASTLAGPSSYNEQFF

abundance: -
j_gene: TRBJ2-1
d_gene: -
v_gene: TRBV6-1
CDR3nt: TGTGCCAGCAGTGTAAACAGGGTAAATGAGCAGTTCTTC
CDR3aa: CASSVNRVNEQFF

abundance: many
j_gene: TRBJ2-3
d_gene: -
v_gene: TRBV12-5
CDR3nt: TGTGCTAGTGGTTTGGGGACAAGCACAGATACGCAGTATTTT
CDR3aa: CASGLGTSTDTQYF